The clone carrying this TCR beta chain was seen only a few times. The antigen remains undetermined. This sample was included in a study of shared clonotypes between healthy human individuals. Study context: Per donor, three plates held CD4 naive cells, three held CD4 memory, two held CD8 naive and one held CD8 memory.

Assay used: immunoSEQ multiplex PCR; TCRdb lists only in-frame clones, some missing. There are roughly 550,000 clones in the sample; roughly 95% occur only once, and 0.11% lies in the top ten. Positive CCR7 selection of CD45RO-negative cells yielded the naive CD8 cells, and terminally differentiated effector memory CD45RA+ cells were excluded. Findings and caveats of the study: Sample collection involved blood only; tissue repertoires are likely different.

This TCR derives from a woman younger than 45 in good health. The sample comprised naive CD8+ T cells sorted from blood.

The CDR3 DNA follows: TGTGCCCGAGGAGGGGAAGGCACTGAAGCTTTCTTT. As protein: CARGGEGTEAFF. The J gene is TRBJ1-1, the V gene TRBV30, with D perhaps TRBD1 (5 bases). The CDR3 consists of 12 residues. V was shortened by 8 bases and J by 4 bases, with 14 bases between the two germline ends. Germline CDR1 reads GTSNPN; CDR2 reads SVGIG (reference sequence).